Each of the 17 T cell receptor beta chains below was sequenced from the same sample in a study of long-term antiretroviral therapy in people with HIV. Version v3.0 of the immunoSEQ assay ran at survey level. The data were produced by immunoSEQ multiplex PCR, yet TCRdb's version contains in-frame clones alone and is incomplete. The sample includes tens of thousands of clones, 80% to 90% of them seen just once. The sequenced sample was unsorted PBMCs, obtained 1.8 years after starting antiretroviral therapy. Every receptor here comes from a woman between 18 and 29 years old with HIV.

The V call is TRBV4-3, the J call TRBJ2-1; a possible D gene is TRBD2 (5 bases). This CDR3 region has 12 residues. V gave up 1 base and J gave up 10 bases, with 8 bases separating them. The germline V gene has CDR1 LGHNA and CDR2 YSLEER. The CDR3 protein is CASSQVSGEQFF. Here the CDR3 DNA reads TGCGCCAGCAGCCAAGTCTCGGGGGAGCAGTTCTTC.

The gene calls are TRBV11-1 and TRBJ2-2, with 8 bases matching TRBD2. This CDR3 contains 18 residues. V dropped 2 bases and J dropped 0; count of bases not matched to a gene: 8. The V gene's germline CDR1 is SGHAT and CDR2 FQDESV (reference sequence). CDR3 nucleotide sequence: TGTGCCAGCAGCTTATGGCTAGCGGGCACGGCGAACACCGGGGAGCTGTTTTTT. Translation gives CASSLWLAGTANTGELFF.

This clone was counted between two and nine times. This chain connects TRBV7-8 to TRBJ1-4, with D tentatively TRBD1 (5 bases). Germline lookup yields CDR1 SGHVS and CDR2 FQNEAQ. V was cut by 3 bases and J by 7 bases, with 9 bases left in between. The CDR3 extends over 13 amino acids. CDR3 DNA: TGTGCCAGCAGCTTCGGGGGGGGTGAAAAACTGTTTTTT. Amino acid sequence: CASSFGGGEKLFF.

This clone was seen just once. The V gene is TRBV11-2, the J gene TRBJ1-1; D is perhaps TRBD1 (5 bases). Trimming stripped 5 bases from V and 0 bases from J, with 10 bases between. Germline V gives CDR1 SGHAT, CDR2 FQNNGV. This CDR3 region has 14 residues. The CDR3 sequence: CASSLRVVNTEAFF. Here the CDR3 DNA reads TGTGCCAGCAGCCTCAGGGTTGTGAACACTGAAGCTTTCTTT.

V gene TRBV28 combines with J gene TRBJ2-7, with a possible D match to TRBD1 (6 bases). The CDR3 has 14 amino acids. Germline CDR1 MDHEN, CDR2 SYDVKM. Trimming left V 7 bases short and J 6 bases short, with 19 bases between. The CDR3 nucleotides read TGTGCCAGCATTGGACAGATAGGAACGACCGAGCAGTACTTC. This translates into CASIGQIGTTEQYF.

The chain joins TRBV7-9 to TRBJ2-7, with 8 bases matching TRBD1. CDR1 is SEHNR, CDR2 FQNEAQ, per germline (reference sequence). The CDR3 extends over 13 amino acids. Trimming removed 4 bases from V and 3 bases from J; junction bases left unmatched: 2. This chain's CDR3 is CASSWTGHYEQYF. The CDR3 nucleotides are TGTGCCAGCAGCTGGACAGGGCACTACGAGCAGTACTTC.

The genes are TRBV6-1 and TRBJ2-2; D gene unclear. This CDR3 is 14 amino acids long. Germline CDR1 reads MNHNS; CDR2 reads SASEGT. The V gene lost 2 bases and the J gene lost 1 base, with 5 bases spanning the gap. Here the CDR3 reads CASSELGNTGELFF. CDR3 coding DNA: TGTGCCAGCAGTGAACTTGGGAACACCGGGGAGCTGTTTTTT.

V usage is TRBV19 and J usage is TRBJ2-7, with 7 positions matching TRBD1. The germline V gene encodes CDR1 LNHDA and CDR2 SQIVND (reference sequence). The CDR3 runs to 17 residues. V lost 0 bases to trimming and J lost 3 bases; unmatched junction nucleotides: 11. The CDR3 DNA follows: TGTGCCAGTAGTATAGACACCGACTGGACAGGTAACTACGAGCAGTACTTC. Amino acids: CASSIDTDWTGNYEQYF.

The J gene is TRBJ2-7, the V gene TRBV29-1, with D possibly matching TRBD1 (8 bases). CDR3 length: 14 residues. The germline V gene encodes CDR1 SQVTM and CDR2 ANQGSEA. The ends were cut back, 4 bases at V and 0 bases at J, with 13 bases in the middle. The CDR3 spells CSVAGGGSSYEQYF. CDR3 bases: TGCAGCGTTGCAGGGGGCGGGAGCTCCTACGAGCAGTACTTC.

The rearrangement joins TRBV4-3 to TRBJ2-1, with D possibly matching TRBD1 (5 bases). Germline-derived CDR1 and CDR2 are LGHNA and YSLEER. The V gene lost 1 base and the J gene lost 10 bases, with 11 bases spanning the gap. This CDR3 is built from 13 residues. The CDR3, as DNA: TGCGCCAGCAGCCAAGCCCAGGGCCGAGAGCAGTTCTTC. Amino acid sequence: CASSQAQGREQFF.

The CDR3 nucleotides read TGTGCCAGCAGTAGGGTTGGGGGCAACAATGAGCAGTTCTTC. Translated, it gives CASSRVGGNNEQFF. The rearrangement joins TRBV6-5 to TRBJ2-1, with a tentative D call TRBD1 (6 bases). Germline values: CDR1 MNHEY, CDR2 SVGAGI. The V and J ends lost 5 bases and 5 bases respectively, with 13 bases between them. This CDR3 has 14 residues.

This chain connects TRBV4-3 to TRBJ2-1; D possibly corresponds to TRBD2 (7 bases). This CDR3 spans 17 amino acids. V shed 0 bases and J shed 9 bases, with 21 bases lying between them. In germline, CDR1 is LGHNA, CDR2 YSLEER. The CDR3 sequence: CASSQDQGRLAGTEQFF. The DNA for the CDR3 is TGCGCCAGCAGCCAAGATCAGGGGAGACTAGCTGGGACTGAGCAGTTCTTC.

The sample holds one count of this clone. The gene calls are TRBV6-1 and TRBJ2-5; tentatively, D is TRBD1 (6 bases). Germline CDR1 reads MNHNS; CDR2 reads SASEGT. This CDR3 is 16 amino acids long. V was cut by 4 bases and J by 5 bases, with 20 bases left in between. CDR3 nucleotides: TGTGCCAGCAGTGGAGTAACCAGGGGCGTAGGGGAGACCCAGTACTTC. Residues: CASSGVTRGVGETQYF.

This sequence joins TRBV5-1 and TRBJ1-3; 8 nucleotides match TRBD1. The CDR3 extends over 15 amino acids. CDR1 is SGHRS, CDR2 YFSETQ, per germline. Trimming removed 1 base from V and 7 bases from J; junction bases left unmatched: 7. CDR3 in DNA: TGCGCCAGCAGCTTGCAAACAGGGGGATCGAACACCATATATTTT. Its translation is CASSLQTGGSNTIYF.

The rearrangement links TRBV28 to TRBJ2-7; TRBD2 matches at 15 bases. J lost 0 bases, V lost 4 bases, and 13 bases had no gene match. CDR3 length: 20 amino acids. Germline assignment: CDR1 MDHEN and CDR2 SYDVKM. CDR3 in DNA: TGTGCCAGCAGTTCTCTAGCCGGGACTAGCGGGAGGATCGCCTCCTACGAGCAGTACTTC. It encodes CASSSLAGTSGRIASYEQYF.

This sequence joins TRBV19 and TRBJ2-7, with TRBD2 identical over 9 bases. This CDR3 region has 14 residues. V dropped 8 bases and J dropped 3; count of bases not matched to a gene: 8. Germline V lookup: CDR1 LNHDA, CDR2 SQIVND (reference sequence). The CDR3 loop reads CASSGTSRYYEQYF. CDR3 in DNA: TGTGCCAGTTCGGGGACTAGCCGATACTACGAGCAGTACTTC.

This chain uses TRBV28 with TRBJ1-4, with no clear D. V gave up 3 bases and J gave up 3 bases, with 11 bases separating them. In germline, CDR1 is MDHEN, CDR2 SYDVKM. The CDR3 length is 15 residues. DNA of the CDR3: TGTGCCAGCAGTTTGGTGGTAGATGCTAATGAAAAACTGTTTTTT. Residues: CASSLVVDANEKLFF.